This T cell receptor (beta chain) was documented in a study of cytomegalovirus exposure and HLA in healthy donors. Study at large: Of all 400 or so donors who were genotyped, 70% to 85% belonged to the Caucasian-associated ancestry cluster.

This CDR3 has 14 amino acids. Per the germline V gene, CDR1 is SGHVS and CDR2 is FQNEAQ. Trimming shortened V by 6 bases and J by 3 bases, and 15 bases separated the two germline ends. Researchers ran the PCR with 60 Vbeta and 13 Jbeta primers. Using immunoSEQ multiplex PCR, the repertoire was profiled, and TCRdb retains in-frame clones only, with some absent. The sample carries about 190,000 clones, roughly 80% recorded once. This clone has a handful of counts. What it recognizes is unknown. Findings and caveats of the study: One variant, a missense change in DCLRE1C, was linked in a later analysis to TCR beta V- and J-gene trimming.

The sample consisted of PBMCs. The V gene is TRBV7-8, the J gene TRBJ2-7; D uncertain. The TCR was taken from a woman in her late teens or twenties in good health and CMV-seronegative. The CDR3 here is CASSYLASIYEQYF. CDR3 coding DNA: TGTGCCAGCAGTTACTTAGCCAGTATCTACGAGCAGTACTTC.